These 14 T cell receptor beta chains were all obtained from the same sample, sequenced in a study of T cell responses to AZD1222 COVID-19 vaccine. Clones were sequenced by immunoSEQ multiplex PCR, and TCRdb holds only the in-frame ones, with some missing. Of 90,000 to 150,000 clones detected, about nine tenths appear once; the ten largest clones hold roughly 2.3%. The material sequenced was peripheral blood, taken on day 0 of AZD1222 vaccination. These receptors were collected from an adult in good health.

The chain carries TRBV27 and TRBJ2-6, with no clear D. The CDR3 extends over 13 amino acids. V was pared by 3 bases and J by 2 bases, with 2 bases between. The germline V gene has CDR1 MNHEY and CDR2 SMNVEV (reference sequence). The CDR3 nucleotides are TGTGCCAGCAGTTTCGCTGGGGCCAACGTCCTGACTTTC. It specifies CASSFAGANVLTF.

The DNA of the CDR3 is TGTGCCAGCAGCGAACAGGGAGATGAGCAGTTCTTC. Its translation is CASSEQGDEQFF. The gene calls are TRBV11-1 and TRBJ2-1; D may be TRBD1 (6 bases). V dropped 5 bases and J dropped 8 bases, with 10 bases sitting between them. Per germline, CDR1 SGHAT and CDR2 FQDESV (reference sequence). The CDR3 totals 12 residues.

The gene calls are TRBV9 and TRBJ2-3, with 8 bases identical to TRBD2. The CDR3 has 16 amino acids. J gave up 2 bases and V 4 bases, and 9 bases lay outside the gene matches. Per the germline V gene, CDR1 is SGDLS and CDR2 is YYNGEE. CDR3 loop: CASSRLASGPTDTQYF. CDR3 coding DNA: TGTGCCAGCAGCCGACTGGCTAGCGGGCCCACAGATACGCAGTATTTT.

This CDR3 is CASSFRPSGDTQYF. The CDR3 coding sequence is TGCGCCAGCAGCTTTCGACCCTCCGGAGATACGCAGTATTTT. The gene calls are TRBV5-1 and TRBJ2-3; D is uncertain. The CDR3 covers 14 residues. Trimming took 2 bases from V and 5 from J, leaving 12 bases between them. Germline V gene sequence: CDR1 SGHRS, CDR2 YFSETQ.

The chain has TRBV2 and TRBJ2-7, with 7 bases identical to TRBD1. The V segment lost 10 bases and the J segment 1 base; nucleotides outside the gene matches: 10. Germline loops: CDR1 SNHLY, CDR2 FYNNEI. The length of the CDR3 is 14 residues. In DNA form, the CDR3 reads TGTGCCAACTCTTTGGGACAGATTTCCTACGAGCAGTACTTC. It yields the protein CANSLGQISYEQYF. The full variable domain, completed using reference TRBV2 and TRBJ2-7, is EPEVTQTPSHQVTQMGQEVILRCVPISNHLYFYWYRQILGQKVEFLVSFYNNEISEKSEIFDDQFSVERPDGSNFTLKIRSTKLEDSAMYFCANSLGQISYEQYFGPGTRLTVT.

V is TRBV19 and J is TRBJ2-7; 11 bases agree with TRBD1. CDR1 is LNHDA, CDR2 SQIVND, per germline (reference sequence). This CDR3 is built from 15 residues. Trimming at V came to 8 bases and at J to 2 bases, leaving 8 bases not matched to a gene. The CDR3 DNA is TGTGCCAGTTCCCCGGGACAGGGGGTTGCCTACGAGCAGTACTTC. Its translation: CASSPGQGVAYEQYF.

This chain links TRBV5-1 with TRBJ1-6; possible D gene TRBD1, 5 bases. Between the trimmed V and J ends, which lost 6 bases and 0 bases, there was a span of 10 bases. The germline V gene has CDR1 SGHRS and CDR2 YFSETQ. The CDR3 is 15 amino acids. The CDR3 DNA follows: TGCGCCAGCAAGGGGACGGGCTCCTATAATTCACCCCTCCACTTT. Translating it yields CASKGTGSYNSPLHF.

The sample holds one count of this clone. The rearrangement uses TRBV24-1 and TRBJ1-5, with D unresolved. The length of the CDR3 is 16 residues. Germline lookup yields CDR1 KGHDR and CDR2 SFDVKD. Between the trimmed V and J ends, which lost 4 bases and 2 bases, there was a span of 14 bases. The CDR3 region has the DNA TGTGCCACCAGTGACCCCGGATCGGTGGGCAATCAGCCCCAGCATTTT. It translates to CATSDPGSVGNQPQHF.

The table lists this clone with a few counts. This CDR3 is also generated by other DNA sequences in the sample. This rearrangement joins TRBV5-1 to TRBJ2-7; D possibly corresponds to TRBD1 (6 bases). CDR3 length: 14 residues. V was shortened by 0 bases and J by 2 bases, with 9 bases between the two germline ends. CDR1 SGHRS and CDR2 YFSETQ come from the germline V gene. The CDR3 loop is CASSLAGQAYEQYF. The CDR3 DNA reads as TGCGCCAGCAGCTTGGCGGGACAAGCCTACGAGCAGTACTTC.

This clone was observed a few times. V and J are TRBV5-1 and TRBJ2-7; TRBD1 matches 11 bases. The CDR3 has 15 residues. The germline CDR1 and CDR2 sequences are SGHRS and YFSETQ. With 4 bases clipped from V and 3 bases from J, the junction kept 6 bases outside the gene matches. CDR3 residues: CASSPRTGGYYEQYF. The CDR3 DNA follows: TGCGCCAGCAGCCCGAGGACAGGGGGCTACTACGAGCAGTACTTC.

The gene calls are TRBV10-3 and TRBJ2-7; 7 bases line up with TRBD2. This CDR3 has 14 amino acids. Germline assignment: CDR1 ENHRY and CDR2 SYGVKD. V dropped 4 bases and J dropped 3; count of bases not matched to a gene: 6. CDR3 residues: CAISGEGSRYEQYF. In DNA, the CDR3 is TGTGCCATCAGTGGGGAGGGGAGTCGCTACGAGCAGTACTTC.

This chain connects TRBV2 to TRBJ1-2, with D perhaps TRBD1 (6 bases). In germline, CDR1 is SNHLY, CDR2 FYNNEI. The CDR3 has 15 amino acids. Trimming took off 10 bases at V and 5 bases at J, with 23 bases between the two ends. This chain's CDR3 is CAIIPLDRGGYGYTF. CDR3 DNA: TGTGCCATCATCCCCCTGGACAGAGGGGGTTATGGCTACACCTTC.

The rearrangement uses TRBV5-8 and TRBJ1-6, with a weak D call TRBD1 (5 bases). V gave up 6 bases and J gave up 8 bases, with 15 bases separating them. The CDR3 contains 14 residues. The V gene's germline CDR1 is SGHTS and CDR2 YDEGEE. CDR3 sequence: CASNFGTGDSPLHF. DNA of the CDR3: TGTGCCAGCAACTTCGGGACGGGGGATTCACCCCTCCACTTT.

The chain is built from TRBV30 and TRBJ1-2; D is possibly TRBD1 (5 bases). Trimming removed 8 bases at V and 7 bases at J, with 23 bases between. CDR3 size: 14 residues. CDR1 and CDR2 (germline): GTSNPN, SVGIG (reference sequence). The CDR3 sequence is CARGDLGQGGGYTF. The CDR3 region has the DNA TGTGCCCGGGGCGACTTAGGGCAGGGCGGTGGCTACACCTTC.